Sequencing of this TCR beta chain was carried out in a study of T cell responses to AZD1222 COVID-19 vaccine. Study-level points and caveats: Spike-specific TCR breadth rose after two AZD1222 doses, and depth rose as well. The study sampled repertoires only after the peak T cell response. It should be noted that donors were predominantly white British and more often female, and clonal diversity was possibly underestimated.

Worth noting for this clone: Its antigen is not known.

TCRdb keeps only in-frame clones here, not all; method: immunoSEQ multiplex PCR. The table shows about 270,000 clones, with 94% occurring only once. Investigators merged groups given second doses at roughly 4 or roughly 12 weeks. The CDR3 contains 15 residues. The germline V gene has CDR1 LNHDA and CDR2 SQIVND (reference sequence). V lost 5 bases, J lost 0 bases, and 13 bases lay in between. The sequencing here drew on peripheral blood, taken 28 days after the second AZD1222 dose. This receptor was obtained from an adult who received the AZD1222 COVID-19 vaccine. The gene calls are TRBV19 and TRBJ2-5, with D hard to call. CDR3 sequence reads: CASSSDFGYQETQYF. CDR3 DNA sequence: TGTGCCAGTAGTTCCGATTTCGGGTACCAAGAGACCCAGTACTTC.